In this sample, the clone carrying this TCR beta chain turned up a few times. With 1 base removed from V and 2 bases from J, the gap between germline ends came to 15 bases. The germline V gene has CDR1 MNHEY and CDR2 SMNVEV (reference sequence). The CDR3 has 16 residues. This specimen belongs to a study of identical twins. MiXCR, run by TCRdb on the 5' RACE reads, gives a single entry per CDR3 protein. Of a few hundred thousand distinct CDR3 sequences detected, approximately 10% appear once; the ten largest clones hold around 3.1%. These data were also reused for a study on yellow fever vaccine responses in identical twins.

The clonotype originates from a young woman in good health. The sample consisted of PBMCs. This chain joins TRBV27 and TRBJ2-7; TRBD2 is a possible D gene (5 bases). The CDR3 reads CASSLFTGKAAYEQYF. CDR3 DNA sequence: TGTGCCAGCAGTTTATTTACCGGGAAGGCTGCCTACGAGCAGTACTTC.